A selection of T cell receptor beta chains follows, all from one sample in a study of cytomegalovirus exposure and HLA in healthy donors. Here immunoSEQ multiplex PCR was the method, and the copy in TCRdb shows in-frame clones only, minus some. The table lists about 130,000 clones, roughly 73% of them singletons. What was sequenced was PBMCs. The source is a man aged 60 to 75 in good health and CMV-seropositive. CDR3s include the opening cysteine and the closing phenylalanine or tryptophan. Each record gives: D gene, J gene, V gene, clone size, CDR3 protein, CDR3 DNA. D genes are given only for firm matches. A row's size may be missing; if present it is once, few, many or a size class.

d_call: TRBD2
j_call: TRBJ2-1
v_call: TRBV6-4
clone_size: .
cdr3_aa: CASRGGPYNEQFF
cdr3_nt: TGTGCCAGCCGGGGAGGGCCCTACAATGAGCAGTTCTTC

d_call: .
j_call: TRBJ2-1
v_call: TRBV7-3
clone_size: few
cdr3_aa: CASSLYGVYNEQFF
cdr3_nt: TGTGCCAGCAGCTTATACGGAGTATACAATGAGCAGTTCTTC

d_call: TRBD2
j_call: TRBJ2-7
v_call: TRBV27
clone_size: .
cdr3_aa: CASSSTSGPKYEQYF
cdr3_nt: TGTGCCAGCAGTTCTACTAGCGGGCCTAAGTACGAGCAGTACTTC

d_call: .
j_call: TRBJ2-5
v_call: TRBV2
clone_size: once
cdr3_aa: CASSEALIAFEETQYF
cdr3_nt: TGTGCCAGCAGTGAAGCGCTCATCGCGTTTGAAGAGACCCAGTACTTC

d_call: .
j_call: TRBJ2-1
v_call: TRBV14
clone_size: few
cdr3_aa: CASSQSDNEQFF
cdr3_nt: TGTGCCAGCAGCCAATCCGACAATGAGCAGTTCTTC

d_call: TRBD1
j_call: TRBJ1-2
v_call: TRBV2
clone_size: .
cdr3_aa: CASTWTGGYGYTF
cdr3_nt: TGTGCCAGCACTTGGACAGGGGGCTATGGCTACACCTTC

d_call: .
j_call: TRBJ2-1
v_call: TRBV25-1
clone_size: .
cdr3_aa: CASSEPRGSSYNEQFF
cdr3_nt: TGTGCCAGCAGTGAACCCAGGGGAAGCTCCTACAATGAGCAGTTCTTC

d_call: .
j_call: TRBJ1-5
v_call: TRBV28
clone_size: .
cdr3_aa: CASSPPGRPQHF
cdr3_nt: TGTGCCAGCAGTCCCCCAGGAAGGCCCCAGCATTTT

d_call: TRBD1
j_call: TRBJ1-5
v_call: TRBV5-1
clone_size: .
cdr3_aa: CASSLGGGGQPQHF
cdr3_nt: TGCGCCAGCAGCTTGGGAGGGGGCGGGCAGCCCCAGCATTTT

d_call: .
j_call: TRBJ1-1
v_call: TRBV6-5
clone_size: .
cdr3_aa: CASSYLGHNTEAFF
cdr3_nt: TGTGCCAGCAGTTACCTAGGACATAACACTGAAGCTTTCTTT

d_call: .
j_call: TRBJ1-2
v_call: TRBV5-4
clone_size: once
cdr3_aa: CASSQGTAVTNGYTF
cdr3_nt: TGTGCCAGCAGCCAGGGGACGGCCGTGACCAATGGCTACACCTTC

d_call: .
j_call: TRBJ1-5
v_call: TRBV5-1
clone_size: .
cdr3_aa: CASSAGIGGNQPQHF
cdr3_nt: TGCGCCAGCTCGGCGGGTATTGGTGGCAATCAGCCCCAGCATTTT

d_call: .
j_call: TRBJ1-1
v_call: TRBV19
clone_size: .
cdr3_aa: CASITGFGEAFF
cdr3_nt: TGTGCCAGTATCACAGGGTTTGGTGAAGCTTTCTTT

d_call: .
j_call: TRBJ2-6
v_call: TRBV7-3
clone_size: .
cdr3_aa: CASSFSPSGANVLTF
cdr3_nt: TGTGCCAGCAGCTTTAGCCCCTCTGGGGCCAACGTCCTGACTTTC

d_call: .
j_call: TRBJ1-2
v_call: TRBV28
clone_size: .
cdr3_aa: CASSPGIYGYTF
cdr3_nt: TGTGCCAGCAGCCCAGGGATCTATGGCTACACCTTC

d_call: TRBD2
j_call: TRBJ2-4
v_call: TRBV4-1
clone_size: .
cdr3_aa: CASSPARGGPNIQYF
cdr3_nt: TGCGCCAGCAGCCCCGCCCGGGGGGGGCCCAACATTCAGTACTTC

d_call: .
j_call: TRBJ2-1
v_call: TRBV7-6
clone_size: .
cdr3_aa: CASSFAGAGNEQFF
cdr3_nt: TGTGCCAGCAGTTTTGCGGGGGCGGGAAATGAGCAGTTCTTC

d_call: TRBD1
j_call: TRBJ2-7
v_call: TRBV10-1
clone_size: .
cdr3_aa: CASSLDRGGEQYF
cdr3_nt: TGCGCCAGCAGCCTTGACAGGGGCGGCGAGCAGTACTTC

d_call: .
j_call: TRBJ1-5
v_call: TRBV28
clone_size: .
cdr3_aa: CASNFGGSNQPQHF
cdr3_nt: TGTGCCAGCAATTTCGGGGGGAGCAATCAGCCCCAGCATTTT

d_call: .
j_call: TRBJ2-6
v_call: TRBV28
clone_size: .
cdr3_aa: CASSPGQFPSGANVLTF
cdr3_nt: TGTGCCAGCAGTCCAGGACAGTTTCCCTCTGGGGCCAACGTCCTGACTTTC

d_call: TRBD2
j_call: TRBJ2-5
v_call: TRBV6-5
clone_size: .
cdr3_aa: CASKMTSGGQETQYF
cdr3_nt: TGTGCCAGCAAAATGACTAGCGGGGGTCAAGAGACCCAGTACTTC

d_call: .
j_call: TRBJ1-6
v_call: TRBV7-3
clone_size: .
cdr3_aa: CASSLGQPGSPLHF
cdr3_nt: TGTGCCAGCAGCCTAGGACAGCCTGGTTCACCCCTCCACTTT

d_call: TRBD1
j_call: TRBJ2-7
v_call: TRBV10-3
clone_size: .
cdr3_aa: CAISESPGGEQYF
cdr3_nt: TGTGCCATCAGTGAGTCCCCAGGGGGCGAGCAGTACTTC

d_call: TRBD1
j_call: TRBJ2-5
v_call: TRBV2
clone_size: .
cdr3_aa: CASSEETGEQETQYF
cdr3_nt: TGTGCCAGCAGTGAGGAAACAGGGGAACAAGAGACCCAGTACTTC

d_call: .
j_call: TRBJ1-4
v_call: TRBV7-2
clone_size: .
cdr3_aa: CASSRDTYNEKLFF
cdr3_nt: TGTGCCAGCAGCCGAGACACGTACAATGAAAAACTGTTTTTT

d_call: TRBD2
j_call: TRBJ2-5
v_call: TRBV5-4
clone_size: .
cdr3_aa: CASRRSGLAAQETQYF
cdr3_nt: TGTGCCAGCAGGAGAAGCGGACTAGCGGCCCAAGAGACCCAGTACTTC

d_call: .
j_call: TRBJ1-5
v_call: TRBV19
clone_size: few
cdr3_aa: CASSPGGGQPQHF
cdr3_nt: TGTGCCAGTAGTCCGGGGGGGGGTCAGCCCCAGCATTTT

d_call: .
j_call: TRBJ2-3
v_call: TRBV5-1
clone_size: .
cdr3_aa: CASRLTHTSTDTQYF
cdr3_nt: TGCGCCAGCAGACTGACTCATACTAGCACAGATACGCAGTATTTT

d_call: TRBD1
j_call: TRBJ1-1
v_call: TRBV28
clone_size: few
cdr3_aa: CASSSLDRGRLRTEAFF
cdr3_nt: TGTGCCAGCAGTTCCCTGGACAGGGGAAGGTTACGCACTGAAGCTTTCTTT

d_call: .
j_call: TRBJ1-4
v_call: TRBV2
clone_size: .
cdr3_aa: CASILDATNEKLFF
cdr3_nt: TGTGCCAGCATATTAGATGCAACTAATGAAAAACTGTTTTTT

d_call: TRBD1
j_call: TRBJ1-4
v_call: TRBV6-1
clone_size: .
cdr3_aa: CASSDDTTGEKLFF
cdr3_nt: TGTGCCAGCAGTGACGACACGACAGGGGAAAAACTGTTTTTT

d_call: TRBD1
j_call: TRBJ2-2
v_call: TRBV2
clone_size: .
cdr3_aa: CASSVQGQGAGELFF
cdr3_nt: TGTGCCAGCAGTGTCCAGGGACAGGGGGCGGGGGAGCTGTTTTTT

d_call: .
j_call: TRBJ2-7
v_call: TRBV28
clone_size: few
cdr3_aa: CASSLRFWGRGSAKQYF
cdr3_nt: TGTGCCAGCAGTTTACGGTTTTGGGGCAGGGGCTCGGCTAAGCAGTACTTC

d_call: .
j_call: TRBJ1-3
v_call: TRBV2
clone_size: .
cdr3_aa: CASSERGNTIYF
cdr3_nt: TGTGCCAGCAGTGAGAGGGGAAACACCATATATTTT

d_call: TRBD1
j_call: TRBJ1-2
v_call: TRBV5-1
clone_size: .
cdr3_aa: CASSFHQGAMKDGYTF
cdr3_nt: TGCGCCAGCAGCTTCCACCAGGGGGCGATGAAGGATGGCTACACCTTC

d_call: .
j_call: TRBJ2-3
v_call: TRBV10-3
clone_size: .
cdr3_aa: CASHRDLSTDTQYF
cdr3_nt: TGTGCCAGCCACAGGGACCTTAGCACAGATACGCAGTATTTT

d_call: .
j_call: TRBJ2-3
v_call: TRBV29-1
clone_size: .
cdr3_aa: CSVGAGRGITDTQYF
cdr3_nt: TGCAGCGTTGGGGCGGGGAGGGGGATCACAGATACGCAGTATTTT

d_call: .
j_call: TRBJ1-1
v_call: TRBV5-8
clone_size: .
cdr3_aa: CASPGLDTEAFF
cdr3_nt: TGTGCCAGCCCCGGGTTGGACACTGAAGCTTTCTTT

d_call: .
j_call: TRBJ1-1
v_call: TRBV11-1
clone_size: .
cdr3_aa: CASSYKGHPNTEAFF
cdr3_nt: TGTGCCAGCAGCTACAAGGGACATCCGAACACTGAAGCTTTCTTT

d_call: .
j_call: TRBJ1-5
v_call: TRBV2
clone_size: .
cdr3_aa: CASHRESNQPQHF
cdr3_nt: TGTGCCAGCCACAGGGAGAGCAATCAGCCCCAGCATTTT

d_call: TRBD1
j_call: TRBJ2-1
v_call: TRBV19
clone_size: few
cdr3_aa: CASSAPQRDRLNEQFF
cdr3_nt: TGTGCCAGTAGTGCCCCACAACGGGACAGACTCAATGAGCAGTTCTTC

d_call: .
j_call: TRBJ1-5
v_call: TRBV4-1
clone_size: .
cdr3_aa: CASSHEPGQNQPQHF
cdr3_nt: TGCGCCAGCAGCCATGAACCGGGACAAAATCAGCCCCAGCATTTT

d_call: TRBD1
j_call: TRBJ1-5
v_call: TRBV28
clone_size: .
cdr3_aa: CASSERTGGSQPQHF
cdr3_nt: TGTGCCAGCAGTGAGCGGACAGGGGGAAGTCAGCCCCAGCATTTT

d_call: .
j_call: TRBJ2-5
v_call: TRBV28
clone_size: .
cdr3_aa: CASSSQTPEETQYF
cdr3_nt: TGTGCCAGCAGTTCCCAGACACCCGAGGAGACCCAGTACTTC

d_call: .
j_call: TRBJ2-3
v_call: TRBV11-3
clone_size: .
cdr3_aa: CASSLFRDTDTQYF
cdr3_nt: TGTGCCAGCAGCTTATTCCGGGACACAGATACGCAGTATTTT

d_call: .
j_call: TRBJ2-7
v_call: TRBV28
clone_size: .
cdr3_aa: CASTRGGYEQYF
cdr3_nt: TGTGCCAGCACAAGGGGGGGCTACGAGCAGTACTTC

d_call: .
j_call: TRBJ1-1
v_call: TRBV19
clone_size: .
cdr3_aa: CASSTVGGTEAFF
cdr3_nt: TGTGCCAGTAGTACAGTCGGCGGCACTGAAGCTTTCTTT

d_call: .
j_call: TRBJ1-1
v_call: TRBV18
clone_size: few
cdr3_aa: CASSPRVGEAEAFF
cdr3_nt: TGTGCCAGCTCACCACGAGTCGGGGAGGCTGAAGCTTTCTTT